These T cell receptor beta chains were read from a single sample in a study of CD8 T cells in Susac syndrome. TCRdb reprocessed the immunoSEQ multiplex PCR reads via MiXCR and lists one record per CDR3 protein. The sample records some 210,000 distinct CDR3 sequences, about 94% being singletons. Sequences were obtained from CD4+ T cells from PBMCs. The receptors stem from a human donor with Susac syndrome. The CDR3 runs from the conserved cysteine through the conserved F or W. A D gene is named only where the DNA matches it firmly. Where a row states a size, it is once, few, many or the class of an expanded clone; other rows omit it.

V: TRBV6-2/TRBV6-3
J: TRBJ1-2
D: TRBD1
size: .
CDR3: CASSPGQGPSNYGYTF
DNA: TGTGCCAGCAGTCCTGGACAGGGGCCCTCCAACTATGGCTACACCTTC

V: TRBV10-2
J: TRBJ2-7
D: .
size: .
CDR3: CATRGAYEQYF
DNA: TGCGCCACCCGAGGAGCCTACGAGCAGTACTTC

V: TRBV24-1
J: TRBJ1-2
D: .
size: .
CDR3: CATSGPDGFGGYGYTF
DNA: TGTGCCACCAGTGGACCCGACGGTTTTGGGGGCTATGGCTACACCTTC

V: TRBV7-9
J: TRBJ2-2
D: TRBD2
size: .
CDR3: CASSSPGLADTGELFF
DNA: TGTGCCAGCAGTTCCCCGGGACTAGCGGACACCGGGGAGCTGTTTTTT

V: TRBV20-1
J: TRBJ2-7
D: .
size: .
CDR3: CSATRAGSSYEQYF
DNA: TGCAGTGCTACGCGGGCAGGGTCCTCCTACGAGCAGTACTTC

V: TRBV7-6
J: TRBJ2-7
D: .
size: few
CDR3: CASSLGLAYEQYF
DNA: TGTGCCAGCAGCTTAGGCTTAGCCTACGAGCAGTACTTC

V: TRBV20-1
J: TRBJ1-1
D: TRBD1
size: once
CDR3: CSASPISQGEAEAFF
DNA: TGCAGTGCTAGCCCCATCTCACAGGGGGAGGCTGAAGCTTTCTTT

V: TRBV12-3/TRBV12-4
J: TRBJ2-7
D: .
size: .
CDR3: CASTLQHGPYEQYF
DNA: TGTGCCAGCACCCTCCAACACGGCCCCTACGAGCAGTACTTC

V: TRBV19
J: TRBJ2-4
D: TRBD1
size: .
CDR3: CASSLSGGSGQGGGLPYF
DNA: TGTGCCAGTAGTCTTTCAGGGGGGAGTGGACAGGGCGGCGGGCTGCCGTACTTC

V: TRBV28
J: TRBJ1-2
D: TRBD1
size: .
CDR3: CASSTGVRGYTF
DNA: TGTGCCAGCAGTACAGGGGTCCGTGGCTACACCTTC

V: TRBV4-3
J: TRBJ1-3
D: .
size: .
CDR3: CASSPRTAGNTIYF
DNA: TGCGCCAGCAGCCCCCGGACAGCTGGAAACACCATATATTTT

V: TRBV29-1
J: TRBJ1-2
D: .
size: once
CDR3: CSVDSTDRLGGYTF
DNA: TGCAGCGTTGACTCAACGGACAGACTGGGAGGCTACACCTTC

V: TRBV20-1
J: TRBJ1-2
D: TRBD1
size: .
CDR3: CSATHRDREYGYTF
DNA: TGCAGTGCAACCCACAGGGACAGGGAGTATGGCTACACCTTC

V: TRBV20-1
J: TRBJ1-5
D: .
size: .
CDR3: CSARERGAADNQPQHF
DNA: TGCAGTGCTAGAGAGCGGGGGGCAGCTGATAATCAGCCCCAGCATTTT

V: TRBV6-2/TRBV6-3
J: TRBJ2-3
D: TRBD2
size: .
CDR3: CASSYDIAGGDTQYF
DNA: TGTGCCAGCAGTTACGATATAGCGGGGGGGGATACGCAGTATTTT